This T cell receptor beta chain was identified in a study of control samples from healthy donors and cancer patients. Sequencing used immunoSEQ multiplex PCR; TCRdb keeps in-frame clones, though not all of them. In the table there are about 120,000 clones, more than 80% of which are singletons. Germline V gene sequence: CDR1 ENHRY, CDR2 SYGVKD. The V gene end was trimmed by 9 bases and the J gene end by 5 bases; junction bases not matched to a gene: 2. The CDR3 contains 13 residues. The clonotype was recovered from a man in his forties or fifties in good health. Sample: blood. This sequence joins TRBV10-3 and TRBJ1-4, with 11 bases fitting TRBD1. This chain's CDR3 is CAIRDRGNEKLFF. The CDR3 bases are TGTGCCATTCGGGACAGGGGGAATGAAAAACTGTTTTTT.